This TCR beta chain was documented in a study of T cells in Graves' hyperthyroidism and ophthalmopathy. Study summary: Blood from the periphery was taken at initial diagnosis, before any treatment.

RNA transcripts yielded amplified TCR beta CDR3 regions. TCR CDR3 regions were first amplified by RT-PCR with HTBI primers. TCRdb analysed the multiplex PCR reads with MiXCR anew, one entry per CDR3 protein. The sample consists of around 580,000 distinct CDR3 sequences, over 15% of them appearing once. Germline lookup yields CDR1 LGHNT and CDR2 FRNRAP. With 2 bases removed from V and 7 bases from J, the gap between germline ends came to 11 bases. The CDR3 runs 13 residues. The chain uses TRBV12-5 and TRBJ2-5; D is perhaps TRBD1 or TRBD2 (5 bases each). The sequence was obtained from a woman under 30 with Graves' hyperthyroidism. The sample taken for sequencing was blood. DNA of the CDR3: TGTGCTAGTGGTTTGTCGGGACGGGGGACCCAGTACTTC. Translated: CASGLSGRGTQYF.